This TCR beta chain was sequenced for a study of T cell responses to AZD1222 COVID-19 vaccine. General study findings and limits: None of the repertoires were sampled until the peak T cell response had passed.

Trimming cost V 3 bases and J 3 bases; bases outside gene matches: 7. Germline V lookup: CDR1 KGHSH, CDR2 LQKENI. The CDR3 length is 16 residues. With regard to this clone: What it recognizes is unknown.

Clones were sequenced by immunoSEQ multiplex PCR, and TCRdb holds only the in-frame ones, with some missing. The table shows approximately 26,000 clones, with around 90% occurring only once. V is TRBV18 and J is TRBJ1-2; 10 nucleotides agree with TRBD1. The clonotype originates from an adult who received the AZD1222 COVID-19 vaccine. The source material was peripheral blood, sampled 28 days after the second AZD1222 dose. In DNA, the CDR3 is TGTGCCAGCTCACCCTCGACAGGGGGCGTTGACTATGGCTACACCTTC. This gives the protein CASSPSTGGVDYGYTF.